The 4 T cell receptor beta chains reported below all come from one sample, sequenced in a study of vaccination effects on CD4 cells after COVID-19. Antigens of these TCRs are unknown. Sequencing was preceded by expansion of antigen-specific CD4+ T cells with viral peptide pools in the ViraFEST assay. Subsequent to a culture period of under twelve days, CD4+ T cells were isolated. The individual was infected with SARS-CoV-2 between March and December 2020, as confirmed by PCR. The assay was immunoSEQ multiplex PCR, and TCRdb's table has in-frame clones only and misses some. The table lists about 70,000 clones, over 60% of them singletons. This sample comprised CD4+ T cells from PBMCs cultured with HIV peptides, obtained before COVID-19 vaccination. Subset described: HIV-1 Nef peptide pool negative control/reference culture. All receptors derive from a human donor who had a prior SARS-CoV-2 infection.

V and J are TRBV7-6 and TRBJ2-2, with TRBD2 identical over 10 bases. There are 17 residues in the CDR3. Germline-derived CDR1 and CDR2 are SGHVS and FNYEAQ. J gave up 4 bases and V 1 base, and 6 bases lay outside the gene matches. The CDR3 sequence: CASSLGAGGPGTGELFF. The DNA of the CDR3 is TGTGCCAGCAGCTTAGGAGCGGGAGGGCCGGGCACCGGGGAGCTGTTTTTT. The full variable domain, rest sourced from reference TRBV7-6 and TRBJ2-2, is GAGVSQSPRYKVTKRGQDVALRCDPISGHVSLYWYRQALGQGPEFLTYFNYEAQQDKSGLPNDRFSAERPEGSISTLTIQRTEQRDSAMYRCASSLGAGGPGTGELFFGEGSRLTVL.

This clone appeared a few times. The CDR3 nucleotides are TGTGCCAGCAGCTTGAGGCCACAGTCCCAGGGAGCGTACAATGAGCAGTTCTTC. It encodes CASSLRPQSQGAYNEQFF. V and J are TRBV7-8 and TRBJ2-1; D could derive from TRBD1 or TRBD2 (5 bases each). V was pared by 3 bases and J by 4 bases, with 22 bases between. The CDR3 spans 18 residues. Germline CDR1 and CDR2: SGHVS and FQNEAQ.

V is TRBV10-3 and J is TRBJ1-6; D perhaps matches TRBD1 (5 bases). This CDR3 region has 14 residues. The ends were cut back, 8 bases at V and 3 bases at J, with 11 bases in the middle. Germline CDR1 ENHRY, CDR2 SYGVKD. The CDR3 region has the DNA TGTGCCATCGGTTTGGACAACTATAATTCACCCCTCCACTTT. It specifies CAIGLDNYNSPLHF.

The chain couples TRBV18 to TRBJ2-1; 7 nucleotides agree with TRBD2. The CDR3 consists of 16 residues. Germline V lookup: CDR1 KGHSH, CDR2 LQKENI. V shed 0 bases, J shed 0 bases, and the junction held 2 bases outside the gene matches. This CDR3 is CASSPPGGSSYNEQFF. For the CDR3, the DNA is TGTGCCAGCTCACCACCCGGCGGGAGCTCCTACAATGAGCAGTTCTTC.